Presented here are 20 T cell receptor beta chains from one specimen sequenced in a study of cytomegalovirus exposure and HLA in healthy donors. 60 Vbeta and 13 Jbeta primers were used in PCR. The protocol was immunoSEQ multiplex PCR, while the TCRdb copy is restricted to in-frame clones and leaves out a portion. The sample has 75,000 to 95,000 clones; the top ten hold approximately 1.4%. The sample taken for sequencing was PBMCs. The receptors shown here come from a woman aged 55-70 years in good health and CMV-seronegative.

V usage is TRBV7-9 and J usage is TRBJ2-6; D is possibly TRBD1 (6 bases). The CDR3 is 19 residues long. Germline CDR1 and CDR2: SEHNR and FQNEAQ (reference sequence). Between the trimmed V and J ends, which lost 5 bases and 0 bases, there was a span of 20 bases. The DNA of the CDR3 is TGTGCCAGCAGCCCAACCCTCACGACAGGCCGCTCTGGGGCCAACGTCCTGACTTTC. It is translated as CASSPTLTTGRSGANVLTF.

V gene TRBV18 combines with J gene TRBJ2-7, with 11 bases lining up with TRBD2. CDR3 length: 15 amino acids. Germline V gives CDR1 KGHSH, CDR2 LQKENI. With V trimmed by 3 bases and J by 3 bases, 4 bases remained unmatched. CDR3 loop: CASSPGTSGGYEQYF. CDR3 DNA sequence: TGTGCCAGCTCACCGGGGACTAGCGGAGGCTACGAGCAGTACTTC. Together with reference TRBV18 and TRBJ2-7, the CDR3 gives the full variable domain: NAGVMQNPRHLVRRRGQEARLRCSPMKGHSHVYWYRQLPEEGLKFMVYLQKENIIDESGMPKERFSAEFPKEGPSILRIQQVVRGDSAAYFCASSPGTSGGYEQYFGPGTRLTVT.

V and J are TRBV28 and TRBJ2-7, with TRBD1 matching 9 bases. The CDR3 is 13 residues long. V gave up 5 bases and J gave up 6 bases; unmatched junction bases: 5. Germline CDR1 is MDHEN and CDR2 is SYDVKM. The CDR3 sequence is CASSTGTGIEQYF. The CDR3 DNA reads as TGTGCCAGCAGTACCGGGACAGGGATCGAGCAGTACTTC.

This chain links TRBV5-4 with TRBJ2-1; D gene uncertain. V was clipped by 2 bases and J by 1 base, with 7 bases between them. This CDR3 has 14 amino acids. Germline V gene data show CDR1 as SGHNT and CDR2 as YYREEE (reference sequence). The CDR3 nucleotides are TGTGCCAGCAGCTTACCGGGTTCCTACAATGAGCAGTTCTTC. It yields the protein CASSLPGSYNEQFF.

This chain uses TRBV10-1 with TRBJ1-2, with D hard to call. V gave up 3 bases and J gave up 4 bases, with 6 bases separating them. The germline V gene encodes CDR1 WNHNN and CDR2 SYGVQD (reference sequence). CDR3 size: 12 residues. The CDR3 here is CASSESTYGYTF. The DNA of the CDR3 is TGCGCCAGCAGTGAATCTACCTATGGCTACACCTTC.

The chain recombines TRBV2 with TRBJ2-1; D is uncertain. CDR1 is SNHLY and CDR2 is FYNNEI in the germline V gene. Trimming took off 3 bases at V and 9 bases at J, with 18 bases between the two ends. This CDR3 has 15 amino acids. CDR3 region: CASSEAPAVVSEQFF. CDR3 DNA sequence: TGTGCCAGCAGTGAGGCCCCCGCCGTCGTCTCTGAGCAGTTCTTC.

CDR3 bases: TGTGCCATCAACTCAGAGGGACTTTCGAACACCGGGGAGCTGTTTTTT. Translated, it gives CAINSEGLSNTGELFF. The chain is built from TRBV10-3 and TRBJ2-2; a weak D match, TRBD2 (6 bases). Germline assignment: CDR1 ENHRY and CDR2 SYGVKD. CDR3 length equals 16 residues. V was cut by 7 bases and J by 0 bases, with 15 bases left in between.

Here the CDR3 DNA reads TGTGCCAGTAGTATAGTGGCGGGGGAATACAATGAGCAGTTCTTC. It is translated as CASSIVAGEYNEQFF. The chain is built from TRBV19 and TRBJ2-1; 7 nucleotides agree with TRBD2. J lost 4 bases, V lost 1 base, and 4 bases had no gene match. The CDR3 spans 15 residues. Germline V gives CDR1 LNHDA, CDR2 SQIVND (reference sequence).

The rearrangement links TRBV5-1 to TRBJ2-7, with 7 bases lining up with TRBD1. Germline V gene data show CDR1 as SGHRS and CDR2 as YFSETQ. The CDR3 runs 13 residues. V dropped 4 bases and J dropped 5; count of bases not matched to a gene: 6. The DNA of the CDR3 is TGCGCCAGCAGCCCCCGGGACAGAGACGAGCAGTACTTC. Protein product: CASSPRDRDEQYF.

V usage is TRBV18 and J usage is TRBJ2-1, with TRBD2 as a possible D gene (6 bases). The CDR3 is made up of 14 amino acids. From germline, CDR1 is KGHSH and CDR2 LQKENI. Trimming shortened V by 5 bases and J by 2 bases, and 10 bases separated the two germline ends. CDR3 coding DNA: TGTGCCAGCTCAAGGGAGGAGGCCTACAATGAGCAGTTCTTC. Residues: CASSREEAYNEQFF.

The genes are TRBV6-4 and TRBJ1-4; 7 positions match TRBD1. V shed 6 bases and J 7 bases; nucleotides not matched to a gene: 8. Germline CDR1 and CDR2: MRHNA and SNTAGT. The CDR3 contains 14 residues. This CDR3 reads CASSHTGVGEKLFF. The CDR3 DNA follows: TGTGCCAGCAGCCATACAGGGGTAGGTGAAAAACTGTTTTTT.

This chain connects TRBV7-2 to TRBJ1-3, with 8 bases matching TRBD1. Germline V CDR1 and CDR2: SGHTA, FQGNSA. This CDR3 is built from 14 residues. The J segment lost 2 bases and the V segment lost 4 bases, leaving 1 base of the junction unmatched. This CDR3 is CASSSQGAGNTIYF. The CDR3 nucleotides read TGTGCCAGCAGCTCACAGGGGGCTGGAAACACCATATATTTT. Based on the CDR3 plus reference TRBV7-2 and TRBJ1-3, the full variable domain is GAGVSQSPSNKVTEKGKDVELRCDPISGHTALYWYRQSLGQGLEFLIYFQGNSAPDKSGLPSDRFSAERTGGSVSTLTIQRTQQEDSAVYLCASSSQGAGNTIYFGEGSWLTVV.

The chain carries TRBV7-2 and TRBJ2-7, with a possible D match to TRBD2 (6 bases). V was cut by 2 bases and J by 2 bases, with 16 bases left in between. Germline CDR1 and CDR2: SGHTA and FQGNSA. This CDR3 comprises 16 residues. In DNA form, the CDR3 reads TGTGCCAGCAGCTTAATGAGGGACTCCCCTCCCTACGAGCAGTACTTC. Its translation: CASSLMRDSPPYEQYF.

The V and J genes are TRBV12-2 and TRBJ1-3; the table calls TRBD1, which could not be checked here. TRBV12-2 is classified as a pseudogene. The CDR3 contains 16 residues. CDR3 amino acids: CASRLQDRASGNTIYF. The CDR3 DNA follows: TGTGCAAGTCGCTTACAGGACAGAGCCTCTGGAAACACCATATATTTT.

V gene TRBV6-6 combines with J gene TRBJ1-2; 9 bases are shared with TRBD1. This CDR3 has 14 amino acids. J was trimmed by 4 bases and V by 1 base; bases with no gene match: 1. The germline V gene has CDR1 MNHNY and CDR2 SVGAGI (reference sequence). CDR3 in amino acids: CASSYLTGGYGYTF. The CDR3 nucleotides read TGTGCCAGCAGTTACTTGACAGGGGGCTATGGCTACACCTTC.

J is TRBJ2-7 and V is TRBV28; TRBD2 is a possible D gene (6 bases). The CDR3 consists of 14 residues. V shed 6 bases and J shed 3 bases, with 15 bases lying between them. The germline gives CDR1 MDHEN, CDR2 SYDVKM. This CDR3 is CASRTSDYFYEQYF. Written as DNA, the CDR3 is TGTGCCAGCAGAACCTCGGACTACTTCTACGAGCAGTACTTC.

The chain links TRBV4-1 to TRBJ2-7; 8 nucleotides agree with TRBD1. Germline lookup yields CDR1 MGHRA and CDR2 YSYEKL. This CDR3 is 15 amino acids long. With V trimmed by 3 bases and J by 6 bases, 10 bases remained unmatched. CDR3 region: CASSQGRDRIFEQYF. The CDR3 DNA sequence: TGCGCCAGCAGCCAGGGCCGGGACAGGATTTTCGAGCAGTACTTC.

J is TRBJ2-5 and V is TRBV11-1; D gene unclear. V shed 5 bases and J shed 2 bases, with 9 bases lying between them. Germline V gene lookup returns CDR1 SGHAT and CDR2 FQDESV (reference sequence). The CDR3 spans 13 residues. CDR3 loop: CASSAGLQETQYF. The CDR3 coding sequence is TGTGCCAGCAGCGCCGGTCTTCAAGAGACCCAGTACTTC.

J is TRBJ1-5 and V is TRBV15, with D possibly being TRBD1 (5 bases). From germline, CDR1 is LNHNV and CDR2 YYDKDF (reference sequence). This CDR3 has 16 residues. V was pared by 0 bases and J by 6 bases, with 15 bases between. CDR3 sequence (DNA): TGTGCCACCAGCAGAGATCTAGGGGATCATGGTCAGCCCCAGCATTTT. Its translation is CATSRDLGDHGQPQHF.

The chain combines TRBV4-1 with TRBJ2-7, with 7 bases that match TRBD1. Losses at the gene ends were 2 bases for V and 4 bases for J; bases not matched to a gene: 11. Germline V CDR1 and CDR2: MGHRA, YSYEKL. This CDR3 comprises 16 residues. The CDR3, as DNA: TGCGCCAGCAGCCAAAGTGTGGGACAGCAACGTTACGAGCAGTACTTC. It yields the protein CASSQSVGQQRYEQYF.